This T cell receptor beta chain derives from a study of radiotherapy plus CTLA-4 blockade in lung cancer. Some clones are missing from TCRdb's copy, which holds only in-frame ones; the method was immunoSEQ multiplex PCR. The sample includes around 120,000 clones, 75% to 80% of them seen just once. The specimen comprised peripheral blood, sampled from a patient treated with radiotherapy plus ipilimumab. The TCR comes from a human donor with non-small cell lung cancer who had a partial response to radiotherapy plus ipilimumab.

For the CDR3, the DNA is TGTGCCACCAGCAGAGATTCGGACAGCAATGAGCAGTTCTTC. It yields the protein CATSRDSDSNEQFF. V is TRBV15 and J is TRBJ2-1; possible D gene TRBD1, 6 bases. The CDR3 consists of 14 residues. The V gene lost 0 bases and the J gene lost 6 bases, with 9 bases spanning the gap. Per the germline V gene, CDR1 is LNHNV and CDR2 is YYDKDF (reference sequence).